This is a list of T cell receptor beta chains from one sample in a study of stem cell transplantation in POMP-related autoinflammatory disease. Clones were read by immunoSEQ multiplex PCR, and TCRdb kept only the in-frame ones, dropping some. Among approximately 65,000 clones listed, approximately 90% were seen once. The sample consisted of CD4+ T cells from PBMCs, taken after stem cell transplantation. These receptors came from a human patient with POMP-related autoinflammation and immune dysregulation (PRAID). The T cells may partly be graft donor cells. Each CDR3 is given with its conserved first and last residue. The order of the fields is D gene, V gene, J gene, CDR3 length, clone size, CDR3 protein, CDR3 DNA. The D gene is left open where the match is weak. The size entry is marked missing in some rows and otherwise reads once, few, many or a size class.

-	TRBV7-9	TRBJ2-5	11	once	CASSPSETQYF	TGTGCCAGCAGCCCCTCGGAGACCCAGTACTTC
-	TRBV28	TRBJ2-3	14	once	CASSLATRADTQYF	TGTGCCAGCAGTTTAGCCACTAGGGCAGATACGCAGTATTTT
-	TRBV12-5	TRBJ2-4	14	-	CASVHPGAGNIQYF	TGTGCTAGTGTCCACCCGGGCGCGGGAAACATTCAGTACTTC
TRBD2	TRBV7-6	TRBJ2-2	15	-	CASRISAGVTGELFF	TGTGCCAGCAGAATCTCAGCGGGAGTCACCGGGGAGCTGTTTTTT
-	TRBV12-3/TRBV12-4	TRBJ1-3	13	-	CATLAGPGNTIYF	TGTGCCACCCTGGCAGGGCCCGGAAACACCATATATTTT
TRBD1	TRBV27	TRBJ2-2	16	once	CASSLGQDSNTGELFF	TGTGCCAGCAGTTTGGGACAGGACTCGAACACCGGGGAGCTGTTTTTT
TRBD1	TRBV3-1/TRBV3-2	TRBJ1-1	14	few	CASSQGTGVTEAFF	TGTGCCAGCAGCCAAGGTACAGGGGTCACTGAAGCTTTCTTT
TRBD2	TRBV6-5	TRBJ2-7	14	-	CASRNLAGINEQYF	TGTGCCAGCAGGAATCTAGCGGGAATCAACGAGCAGTACTTC
-	TRBV4-1	TRBJ1-2	14	-	CASSPDSVNYGYTF	TGCGCCAGCAGCCCTGACAGCGTTAACTATGGCTACACCTTC
TRBD2	TRBV30	TRBJ2-3	14	-	CAWRSGRRTDTQYF	TGTGCCTGGAGAAGCGGGAGGCGCACAGATACGCAGTATTTT
-	TRBV6-6	TRBJ2-7	13	-	CASSGPTGYEQYF	TGTGCCAGCAGCGGTCCCACAGGCTACGAGCAGTACTTC
-	TRBV4-1	TRBJ2-6	17	-	CASSKVEGRSGANVLTF	TGCGCCAGCAGCAAAGTCGAAGGGCGCTCTGGGGCCAACGTCCTGACTTTC